Detailed here is one T cell receptor (beta chain). This entry belongs to a study of blood T cell repertoires in COVID-19. Whole-study context: Acute-phase and convalescent COVID-19 samples originated in the United States, Italy and Spain. PBMCs, B-cell-depleted T cells, or T cells provided the cDNA or gDNA that made up the material.

Original data processing: Reference gene primer amplification gave estimated nucleated cell counts. The repertoire was sequenced with immunoSEQ multiplex PCR; TCRdb's copy has only in-frame clones and lacks some. V, J and clone size are those of that table, while D and trimming were read from the DNA. The sample contains under 85,000 clones, about 89% of which appear only once. V was trimmed by 5 bases and J by 1 base, leaving 14 bases between them. CDR3 size: 15 residues. CDR1 is SGHNT and CDR2 is YENEEA in the germline V gene. This clonotype was obtained from a man aged 65 to 85 with active or convalescent COVID-19. The source material was peripheral blood. The chain has TRBV11-3 and TRBJ1-1, with D hard to call. The CDR3 coding sequence is TGTGCCAGCAGCACCGCGGGCAAACCGAACACTGAAGCTTTCTTT. Protein product: CASSTAGKPNTEAFF.